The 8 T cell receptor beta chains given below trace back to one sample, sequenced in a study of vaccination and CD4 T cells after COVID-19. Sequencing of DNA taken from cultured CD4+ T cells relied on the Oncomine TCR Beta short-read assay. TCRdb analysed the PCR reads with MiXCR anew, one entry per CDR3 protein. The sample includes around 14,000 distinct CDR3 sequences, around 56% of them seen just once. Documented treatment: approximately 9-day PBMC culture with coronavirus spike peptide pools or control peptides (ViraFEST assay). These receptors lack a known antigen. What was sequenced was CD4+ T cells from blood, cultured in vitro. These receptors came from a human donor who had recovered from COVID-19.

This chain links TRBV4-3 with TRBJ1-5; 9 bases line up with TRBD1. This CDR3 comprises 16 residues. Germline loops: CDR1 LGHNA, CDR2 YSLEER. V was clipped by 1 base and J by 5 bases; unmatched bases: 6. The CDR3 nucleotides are TGCGCCAGCAGCCAAGTTGCCGGGACAGGGTATCAGCCCCAGCATTTT. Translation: CASSQVAGTGYQPQHF.

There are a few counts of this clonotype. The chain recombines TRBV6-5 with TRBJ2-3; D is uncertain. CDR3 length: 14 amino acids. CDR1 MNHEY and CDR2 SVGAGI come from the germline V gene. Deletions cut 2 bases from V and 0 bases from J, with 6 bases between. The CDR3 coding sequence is TGTGCCAGCAGTTACGCAGCTAGCACAGATACGCAGTATTTT. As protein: CASSYAASTDTQYF.

The CDR3 is CASNKVAGGPDTGELFF. CDR3 nucleotides: TGTGCCAGCAACAAAGTAGCGGGAGGGCCGGACACCGGGGAGCTGTTTTTT. The V gene is TRBV7-9, the J gene TRBJ2-2; TRBD2 matches at 11 bases. This CDR3 is built from 17 residues. The trim removed 7 bases at V and 3 bases at J, leaving 10 bases unmatched. Looked up from germline, CDR1 is SEHNR and CDR2 is FQNEAQ (reference sequence).

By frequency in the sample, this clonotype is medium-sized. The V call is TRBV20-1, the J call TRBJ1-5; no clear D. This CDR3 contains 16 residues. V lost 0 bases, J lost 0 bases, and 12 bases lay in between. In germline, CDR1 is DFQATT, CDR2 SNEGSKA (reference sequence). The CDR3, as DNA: TGCAGTGCTAGAGATCGGAGGGAGTATAGCAATCAGCCCCAGCATTTT. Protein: CSARDRREYSNQPQHF.

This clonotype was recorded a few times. The CDR3 region is CSATRGTGEIYGYTF. The CDR3, as DNA: TGCAGTGCCACTAGGGGTACGGGGGAGATCTATGGCTACACCTTC. The chain has TRBV20-1 and TRBJ1-2; D is perhaps TRBD1 (5 bases). Trimming removed 6 bases at V and 4 bases at J, with 21 bases between. The CDR3 is 15 residues long. In germline, CDR1 is DFQATT, CDR2 SNEGSKA (reference sequence).

This chain's CDR3 is CASSTPNGQTQYF. CDR3 nucleotide sequence: TGTGCCAGCAGTACCCCGAACGGGCAGACCCAGTACTTC. J is TRBJ2-5 and V is TRBV28; D is undetermined. Trimming took 5 bases from V and 6 from J, leaving 13 bases between them. The CDR3 totals 13 residues. The germline CDR1 and CDR2 sequences are MDHEN and SYDVKM.

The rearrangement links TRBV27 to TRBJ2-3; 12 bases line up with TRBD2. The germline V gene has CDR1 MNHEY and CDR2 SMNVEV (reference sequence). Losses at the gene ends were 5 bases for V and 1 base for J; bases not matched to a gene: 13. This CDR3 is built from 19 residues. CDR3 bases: TGTGCCAGCAGTCTGGGATCTAGCGGGAGGGCCCGCCGCACAGATACGCAGTATTTT. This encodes CASSLGSSGRARRTDTQYF.

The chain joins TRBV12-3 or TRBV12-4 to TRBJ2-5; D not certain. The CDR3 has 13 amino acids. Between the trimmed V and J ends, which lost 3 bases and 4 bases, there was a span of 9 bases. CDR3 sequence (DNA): TGTGCCAGCAGTTTTGGAATTGGAGAGACCCAGTACTTC. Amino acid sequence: CASSFGIGETQYF.